This entry describes one T cell receptor (beta chain). With V trimmed by 1 base and J by 5 bases, 11 bases remained unmatched. The CDR3 runs 16 residues. Germline values: CDR1 PRHDT, CDR2 FYEKMQ (reference sequence). The entry originates in a study of blood T cell repertoires in COVID-19. Background on the study: Italy, Spain and the United States were the sources of the convalescent and acute COVID-19 samples. T cells, B-cell-depleted T cells, or PBMCs supplied cDNA or gDNA.

In the original analysis: How many nucleated cells were present was estimated from reference gene primer amplification. The protocol was immunoSEQ multiplex PCR, while the TCRdb copy is restricted to in-frame clones and leaves out a portion. Clonal size and the V and J genes are those of that table, whereas D and trimming came from the DNA. The top ten hold around 8.8% of the sample, which has around 250,000 clones, roughly nine tenths seen once. The source material was peripheral blood. This TCR came from a man in his forties with active or convalescent COVID-19. J is TRBJ2-7 and V is TRBV13; 7 positions match TRBD2. CDR3 in amino acids: CASSLVLAGELDEQYF. Here the CDR3 DNA reads TGTGCCAGCAGCTTAGTGCTGGCGGGAGAATTAGACGAGCAGTACTTC. The whole variable domain, remainder taken from reference TRBV13 and TRBJ2-7, is AAGVIQSPRHLIKEKRETATLKCYPIPRHDTVYWYQQGPGQDPQFLISFYEKMQSDKGSIPDRFSAQQFSDYHSELNMSSLELGDSALYFCASSLVLAGELDEQYFGPGTRLTVT.